A single T cell receptor beta chain is shown here with its context. Its antigen remains unknown. The study ran its PCR with 60 Vbeta and 13 Jbeta primers. Produced via immunoSEQ multiplex PCR; TCRdb's table is partial and in-frame only. The table lists about 150,000 clones, approximately 70% of them singletons, with roughly 2% in the top ten. This entry comes from a study of cytomegalovirus exposure and HLA in healthy donors. Regarding the study as a whole: When analyzed later, a missense DCLRE1C variant was found to be linked to TCR beta V- and J-gene trimming. The study found most TCR sequences rare, yet found some public TCRs in many donors.

V was cut by 4 bases and J by 8 bases, with 12 bases left in between. CDR1 SGHKS and CDR2 YYEKEE come from the germline V gene (reference sequence). The CDR3 length is 13 residues. The specimen was PBMCs. This chain connects TRBV5-5 to TRBJ1-4; maybe TRBD1 (5 bases). The TCR sequence derives from a woman aged 55-70 years in good health and CMV-seropositive. DNA of the CDR3: TGTGCCAGCAGCCGGGGTCGGGGGGAAAAACTGTTTTTT. Its translation: CASSRGRGEKLFF.